A selection of T cell receptor beta chains follows, all from one sample in a study of T cells expressing NK-cell markers. TCRdb re-called the 5' RACE reads and shows each CDR3 protein once, DNA omitted. The ten top clones account for about 10%, within a sample of about 400,000 distinct CDR3 sequences. Sequencing was carried out using blood T cells: a sorted CD56 or NKG2C T cell subset, CD4+ or CD8+ T cells, or bulk PBMC T cells (not recorded which). These receptors came from a woman aged 45-65 years in good health. The CDR3 runs from the conserved cysteine through the conserved F or W. The order of the fields is V gene, J gene, CDR3 protein.

>TRBV5-1|TRBJ2-5
CASSLVGNRETQYF
>TRBV11-2|TRBJ2-1
CASSARRDPNTYNEQFF
>TRBV19|TRBJ2-1
CASGAGTSNNEQFF
>TRBV20-1|TRBJ2-5
CSARVPGIETQYF
>TRBV29-1|TRBJ1-2
CSAHNRGQGDYGYTF
>TRBV12-3/TRBV12-4|TRBJ2-5
CASSSRLGDSRETQYF
>TRBV5-1|TRBJ2-1
CASSRDRVPYNEQFF
>TRBV7-9|TRBJ2-3
CASTRGAGSTDTQYF
>TRBV6-5|TRBJ2-2
CASTPGGLTGELFF
>TRBV4-1|TRBJ1-2
CASSQRGSYGYTF
>TRBV5-1|TRBJ2-2
CASSPRTASIGELFF
>TRBV16|TRBJ2-3
CASSQGTARTDTQYF
>TRBV5-1|TRBJ2-5
CASSQRFRGWDQETQYF
>TRBV5-1|TRBJ1-1
CASSPGGGRGLYTEAFF
>TRBV7-9|TRBJ2-2
CASRPGGVSGELFF
>TRBV20-1|TRBJ1-1
CSARKTQQNTEAFF
>TRBV5-8|TRBJ2-5
CASFYMGPQYF
>TRBV10-2|TRBJ2-5
CASSQGRAMETQYF
>TRBV27|TRBJ2-1
CASKTSGRGYNEQFF
>TRBV18|TRBJ2-3
CASRRASSTDTQYF
>TRBV7-9|TRBJ2-5
CASSLDVAGVRETQYF
>TRBV29-1|TRBJ1-1
CSVAQFVSTEAFF
>TRBV9|TRBJ2-2
CASSVLRENTGELFF
>TRBV29-1|TRBJ1-1
CSVDPGHGNTEAFF
>TRBV4-2|TRBJ2-7
CASSHAGIGINEQYF
>TRBV5-1|TRBJ2-7
CASSFIRDFEQYF
>TRBV6-5|TRBJ2-1
CASSYASPGGGPAHEQFF
>TRBV6-5|TRBJ2-2
CASSYGGIGELFF
>TRBV20-1|TRBJ2-1
CSARGLGEQFF
>TRBV5-1|TRBJ2-3
CASFGKGLAGDTQYF
>TRBV10-3|TRBJ2-7
CAISDLPGQGIYEQYF
>TRBV29-1|TRBJ1-5
CSVDGEGINQPQHF
>TRBV20-1|TRBJ2-1
CSVRAGNNEQFF
>TRBV11-2|TRBJ2-1
CASSLVGVGEQFF
>TRBV3-1|TRBJ2-3
CASSRGTDTDTQYF
>TRBV29-1|TRBJ1-2
CSVEDQLYSGYTF